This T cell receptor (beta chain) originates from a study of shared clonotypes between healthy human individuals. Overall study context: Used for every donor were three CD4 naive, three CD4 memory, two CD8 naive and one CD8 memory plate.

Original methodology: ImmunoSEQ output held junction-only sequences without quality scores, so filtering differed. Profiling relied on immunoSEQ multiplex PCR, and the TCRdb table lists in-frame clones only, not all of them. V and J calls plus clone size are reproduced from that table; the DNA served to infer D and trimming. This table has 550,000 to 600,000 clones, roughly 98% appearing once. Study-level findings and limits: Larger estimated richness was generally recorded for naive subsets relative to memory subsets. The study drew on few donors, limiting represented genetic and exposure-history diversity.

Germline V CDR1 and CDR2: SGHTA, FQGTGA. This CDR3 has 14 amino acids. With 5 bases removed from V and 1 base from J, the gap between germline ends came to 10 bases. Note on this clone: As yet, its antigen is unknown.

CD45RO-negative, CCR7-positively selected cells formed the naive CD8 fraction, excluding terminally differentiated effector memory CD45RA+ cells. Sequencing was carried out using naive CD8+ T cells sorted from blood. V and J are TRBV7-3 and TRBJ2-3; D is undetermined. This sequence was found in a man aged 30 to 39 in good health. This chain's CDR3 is CASSPSAGTDTQYF. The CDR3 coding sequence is TGTGCCAGCAGCCCCAGCGCCGGCACAGATACGCAGTATTTT.